This TCR beta chain was sequenced in a study of blood T cell repertoires in COVID-19. About the study: The United States, Italy and Spain were the sources of the acute and convalescent COVID-19 samples. From T cells, B-cell-depleted T cells, or PBMCs came the material, which was cDNA or gDNA.

V shed 4 bases, J shed 5 bases, and the junction held 11 bases outside the gene matches. CDR1 SGHNT and CDR2 YYREEE come from the germline V gene (reference sequence). The CDR3 loop spans 15 amino acids. While infection was still active, Seattle patients were enrolled and then followed longitudinally. Source study methods: Amplification of reference gene primers provided the estimated nucleated cell counts. Profiled with immunoSEQ multiplex PCR; TCRdb holds only in-frame clones, not every one. The DNA was the basis for D and trimming; V, J and clone size are from that table. The table shows about 370,000 clones, with 70% to 90% occurring only once.

The sequence came from a woman in her 30s with COVID-19, enrolled during active disease. Sequencing used peripheral blood. This rearrangement joins TRBV5-4 to TRBJ2-7; the match to TRBD1 covers 8 bases. The CDR3 protein is CASSPYGQGIDEQYF. CDR3 bases: TGTGCCAGCAGCCCGTACGGACAGGGTATCGACGAGCAGTACTTC.